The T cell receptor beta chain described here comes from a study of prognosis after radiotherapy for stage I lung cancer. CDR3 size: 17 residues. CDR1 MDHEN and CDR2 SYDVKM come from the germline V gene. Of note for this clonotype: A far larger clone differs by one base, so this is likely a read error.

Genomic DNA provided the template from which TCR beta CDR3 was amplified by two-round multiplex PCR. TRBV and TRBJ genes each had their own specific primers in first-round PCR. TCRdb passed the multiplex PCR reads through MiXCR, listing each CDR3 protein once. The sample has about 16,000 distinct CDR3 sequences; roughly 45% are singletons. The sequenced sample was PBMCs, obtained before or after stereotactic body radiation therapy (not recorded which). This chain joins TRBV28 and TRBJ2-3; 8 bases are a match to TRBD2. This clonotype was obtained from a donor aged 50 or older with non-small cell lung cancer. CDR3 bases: TGTGCCAGCAGTCCGCATAGACTAGCGAGTATCCCAGATGCGCAGTATTTT. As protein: CASSPHRLASIPDAQYF.